This T cell receptor (beta chain) derives from a study of T-cell reconstitution after alpha-beta-depleted transplantation in children. Broader study findings: Alpha-beta T cells about two months after transplant reportedly derived from several hundred expanded graft clones. One year post-transplant, T-cell counts and diversity were largely derived from T cells produced anew. Surviving recipient T cells and intrathymic progenitors accounted for some patients' high TCRbeta diversity at day 60.

CDR1 SEHNR and CDR2 FQNEAQ come from the germline V gene (reference sequence). This CDR3 contains 11 residues. V shed 3 bases and J shed 6 bases, with 6 bases lying between them. Unique molecular identifiers tagged the TCRbeta library. TCRdb re-called the PCR reads through MiXCR, storing one row per CDR3 protein. The top ten hold 0.79% of the sample, which has around 700,000 distinct CDR3 sequences, around 13% seen once. For this clonotype: The antigen is undetermined.

The TCR originated in a girl aged 2-10 years with congenital amegakaryocytic thrombocytopenia, due to receive a stem cell transplant. The sample here was PBMCs, taken before TCRalphabeta/CD19-depleted stem cell transplant. The J gene is TRBJ2-7, the V gene TRBV7-9, with D uncertain. In nucleotides, the CDR3 is TGTGCCAGCAGCTTCGGCGCCGAGCAGTACTTC. Residues: CASSFGAEQYF. The entire variable domain, with the rest obtained from reference TRBV7-9 and TRBJ2-7, is as follows: DTGVSQNPRHKITKRGQNVTFRCDPISEHNRLYWYRQTLGQGPEFLTYFQNEAQLEKSRLLSDRFSAERPKGSFSTLEIQRTEQGDSAMYLCASSFGAEQYFGPGTRLTVT.